Described below is a single T cell receptor (beta chain) sequence and its context. Its antigen is not known. This specimen comes from a study of T cell responses to AZD1222 COVID-19 vaccine. Overall study findings and caveats: Nearly half of spike-specific TCRs reportedly target variant regions that are unmutated in the B.1.351 and B.1.1.7 variants. Most donors were white British and more were female, and clonal diversity was possibly underestimated. Vaccination with two AZD1222 doses was followed by a rise in Spike-specific TCR breadth and depth. Just 5 to 7 AZD1222 recipients were seropositive at baseline.

Trimming at V came to 4 bases and at J to 7 bases, leaving 10 bases not matched to a gene. Germline V gives CDR1 LGHDT, CDR2 YNNKEL (reference sequence). This CDR3 region has 14 residues. Here immunoSEQ multiplex PCR was the method, and the copy in TCRdb shows in-frame clones only, minus some. The data show around 130,000 clones, approximately 89% seen once. V gene TRBV3-1 (or the pseudogene TRBV3-2) combines with J gene TRBJ2-7, with 7 bases that match TRBD2. The material was peripheral blood, obtained on day 0 of AZD1222 vaccination. This sequence was found in an adult in good health. CDR3 protein: CASSPLTSRGEQYF. The DNA of the CDR3 is TGTGCCAGCAGCCCACTGACTAGCCGTGGGGAGCAGTACTTC.